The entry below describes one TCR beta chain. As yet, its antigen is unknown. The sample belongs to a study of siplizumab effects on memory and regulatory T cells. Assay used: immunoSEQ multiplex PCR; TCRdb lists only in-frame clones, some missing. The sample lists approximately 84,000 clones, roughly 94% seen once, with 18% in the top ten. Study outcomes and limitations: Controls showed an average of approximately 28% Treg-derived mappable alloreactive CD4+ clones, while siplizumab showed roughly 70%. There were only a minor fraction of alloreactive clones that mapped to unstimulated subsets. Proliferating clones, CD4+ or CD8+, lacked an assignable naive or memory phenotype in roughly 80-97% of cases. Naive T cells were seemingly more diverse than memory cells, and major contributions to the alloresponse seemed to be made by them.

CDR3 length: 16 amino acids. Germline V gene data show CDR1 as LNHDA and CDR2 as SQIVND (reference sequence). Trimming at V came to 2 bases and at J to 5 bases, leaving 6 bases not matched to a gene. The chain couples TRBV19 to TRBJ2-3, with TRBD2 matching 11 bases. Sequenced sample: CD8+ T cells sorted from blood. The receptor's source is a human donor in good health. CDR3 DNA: TGTGCCAGTAGTATAAGTAGCGGGAGGGCCTTAGATACGCAGTATTTT. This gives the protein CASSISSGRALDTQYF.